The clone carrying this T cell receptor (beta chain) was picked up one time. The second PCR ran roughly 6 to 11 cycles with a sample-barcoded 5' primer and J-beta primers. TCRdb re-called the 5' RACE reads through MiXCR, storing one row per CDR3 protein. The table lists more than 1.4 million distinct CDR3 sequences, 35% to 45% of them singletons. The data originate from a study of blood T cells in healthy people across ages. The CDR3 covers 17 residues. J was trimmed by 6 bases and V by 0 bases; bases with no gene match: 14. Germline CDR1 is SGHDN and CDR2 is FVKESK. Input material: blood. The V call is TRBV14, the J call TRBJ2-7, with 7 bases identical to TRBD1. The clonotype originates from a woman under 30 in good health. Here the CDR3 DNA reads TGTGCCAGCAGCCAAGATCGAAAGGGGACAGTACGTCGCGAGCAGTACTTC. This codes for CASSQDRKGTVRREQYF.